The clone carrying this T cell receptor (beta chain) was counted once. V lost 7 bases and J lost 3, with 16 bases in between. This CDR3 spans 14 amino acids. Germline lookup yields CDR1 SGHRS and CDR2 YFSETQ. How the authors handled the data: Amplification of reference gene primers was used by the study to estimate nucleated cell counts. Profiled with immunoSEQ multiplex PCR; TCRdb holds only in-frame clones, not every one. V, J and clone size derive from that table, while D and trimming were established from the DNA sequence. The sample has tens of thousands of clones, about 86% seen once. The record originates from a study of blood T cell repertoires in COVID-19. Overall study: COVID-19 samples, acute and convalescent, were from the United States, Italy and Spain. PBMCs, B-cell-depleted T cells, or T cells provided the cDNA or gDNA that made up the material.

Material: peripheral blood. The genes are TRBV5-1 and TRBJ1-2; D possibly corresponds to TRBD1 (5 bases). This receptor was identified in a human donor in a cohort sampled during active COVID-19. The CDR3 sequence is CASGGGVTDYGYTF. The CDR3 DNA reads as TGCGCCAGCGGGGGAGGAGTGACAGACTATGGCTACACCTTC.